This is a list of T cell receptor beta chains from one sample in a study of OX40 agonist ivuxolimab in advanced cancers. Sequencing used immunoSEQ multiplex PCR; TCRdb keeps in-frame clones, though not all of them. Of roughly 42,000 clones listed, about 86% are singletons. The sample consisted of CD4+ or CD8+ T cells sorted from blood, taken in a trial of the OX40 agonist ivuxolimab. All receptors come from an adult with an advanced solid tumor such as melanoma, head and neck, liver or kidney cancer. The CDR3 runs from the conserved cysteine through the conserved F or W. Fields, in order: D gene, V gene, clone size, CDR3 length, J gene, CDR3 DNA, CDR3 protein. A D gene is named only where the DNA matches it firmly. Size values are once, few and many counts, or a class for expanded clones, and some rows have none.

D gene: .; V gene: TRBV7-6; clone size: .; CDR3 length: 14; J gene: TRBJ2-3; CDR3 DNA: TGTGCCAGCAGCTTAGAAGCTAGACCAGATACGCAGTATTTT; CDR3 protein: CASSLEARPDTQYF
D gene: .; V gene: TRBV7-8; clone size: .; CDR3 length: 14; J gene: TRBJ1-2; CDR3 DNA: TGTGCCAGCAGCCCCCGGCGTGGAGACTATGGCTACACCTTC; CDR3 protein: CASSPRRGDYGYTF
D gene: .; V gene: TRBV6-5; clone size: .; CDR3 length: 15; J gene: TRBJ2-7; CDR3 DNA: TGTGCCAGCAGTTACGAAAACCCCCAGGGCTACGAGCAGTACTTC; CDR3 protein: CASSYENPQGYEQYF
D gene: TRBD1; V gene: TRBV19; clone size: .; CDR3 length: 15; J gene: TRBJ1-5; CDR3 DNA: TGTGCCAGTAGCGGGAAGGGGGCGGGCAATCAGCCCCAGCATTTT; CDR3 protein: CASSGKGAGNQPQHF
D gene: .; V gene: TRBV13; clone size: once; CDR3 length: 13; J gene: TRBJ2-2; CDR3 DNA: TGTGCCAGCAGCTTAGGCCTAACCGGGGAGCTGTTTTTT; CDR3 protein: CASSLGLTGELFF
D gene: .; V gene: TRBV30; clone size: .; CDR3 length: 18; J gene: TRBJ2-1; CDR3 DNA: TGTGCCTGGAGTGGAGCAGGACCCCGGGTCACTCGTTTCAATGAGCAGTTCTTC; CDR3 protein: CAWSGAGPRVTRFNEQFF
D gene: .; V gene: TRBV14; clone size: .; CDR3 length: 18; J gene: TRBJ1-6; CDR3 DNA: TGTGCCAGCAGCCAAGGTCCGGGGGCCAGCTCCTATAATTCACCCCTCCACTTT; CDR3 protein: CASSQGPGASSYNSPLHF
D gene: TRBD2; V gene: TRBV28; clone size: .; CDR3 length: 14; J gene: TRBJ2-1; CDR3 DNA: TGTGCCGCGACTAGCGGGAGGAGGTACAATGAGCAGTTCTTC; CDR3 protein: CAATSGRRYNEQFF
D gene: .; V gene: TRBV15; clone size: .; CDR3 length: 15; J gene: TRBJ2-1; CDR3 DNA: TGTGCCACCAGCAGAGTTCCAGCGGTCTACAATGAGCAGTTCTTC; CDR3 protein: CATSRVPAVYNEQFF
D gene: .; V gene: TRBV6-5; clone size: .; CDR3 length: 15; J gene: TRBJ1-5; CDR3 DNA: TGTGCCAGCAGTTACCGGCAGGGGAGCAATCAGTCCCAGCATTTT; CDR3 protein: CASSYRQGSNQSQHF
D gene: .; V gene: TRBV6-6; clone size: .; CDR3 length: 15; J gene: TRBJ1-1; CDR3 DNA: TGTGCCAGCAGTTCCCATCCACCCACGAACACTGAAGCTTTCTTT; CDR3 protein: CASSSHPPTNTEAFF
D gene: .; V gene: TRBV6-5; clone size: .; CDR3 length: 13; J gene: TRBJ1-1; CDR3 DNA: TGTGCCAGCAGTTACTGGTCCAACACTGAAGCTTTCTTT; CDR3 protein: CASSYWSNTEAFF
D gene: TRBD2; V gene: TRBV7-8; clone size: .; CDR3 length: 16; J gene: TRBJ2-1; CDR3 DNA: TGTGCCAGCAGCTTCGCACTAGCGGGCAGGAACAATGAGCAGTTCTTC; CDR3 protein: CASSFALAGRNNEQFF
D gene: TRBD2; V gene: TRBV9; clone size: .; CDR3 length: 19; J gene: TRBJ2-1; CDR3 DNA: TGTGCCAGCAGCGCCGGGAGGGGGACTAGCGGGAGCCCTAACAATGAGCAGTTCTTC; CDR3 protein: CASSAGRGTSGSPNNEQFF
D gene: .; V gene: TRBV19; clone size: .; CDR3 length: 15; J gene: TRBJ2-1; CDR3 DNA: TGTGCCAGTAGCCTATCCGGGGGGCCCTACAATGAGCAGTTCTTC; CDR3 protein: CASSLSGGPYNEQFF
D gene: TRBD1; V gene: TRBV27; clone size: .; CDR3 length: 16; J gene: TRBJ1-6; CDR3 DNA: TGTGCCAGCAGTTTAAAAGGGACAGTTTATAATTCACCCCTCCACTTT; CDR3 protein: CASSLKGTVYNSPLHF
D gene: TRBD2; V gene: TRBV2; clone size: .; CDR3 length: 13; J gene: TRBJ2-7; CDR3 DNA: TGTGCCAGCAGGAAGCGGGGGCAAGCCGAGCAGTACTTC; CDR3 protein: CASRKRGQAEQYF
D gene: .; V gene: TRBV9; clone size: .; CDR3 length: 13; J gene: TRBJ1-2; CDR3 DNA: TGTGCCAGCAGCCCTTCGACTGGCTATGGCTACACCTTC; CDR3 protein: CASSPSTGYGYTF
D gene: .; V gene: TRBV25-1; clone size: few; CDR3 length: 13; J gene: TRBJ1-1; CDR3 DNA: TGTGCCAGTAGGTGGGGGATTAGCACTGAAGCTTTCTTT; CDR3 protein: CASRWGISTEAFF
D gene: .; V gene: TRBV25-1; clone size: .; CDR3 length: 15; J gene: TRBJ2-2; CDR3 DNA: TGTGCCAGCAGTGTTCGGATTTCCGACACCGGGGAGCTGTTTTTT; CDR3 protein: CASSVRISDTGELFF
D gene: .; V gene: TRBV4-1; clone size: .; CDR3 length: 15; J gene: TRBJ1-5; CDR3 DNA: TGCGCCAGCAGCTCCAGGGGTCTAAGCAATCAGCCCCAGCATTTT; CDR3 protein: CASSSRGLSNQPQHF
D gene: .; V gene: TRBV13; clone size: once; CDR3 length: 18; J gene: TRBJ1-2; CDR3 DNA: TGTGCCAGCACCCGTTTGGGTTCTAGGGTGGAGCAAATGGATGGCTACACCTTC; CDR3 protein: CASTRLGSRVEQMDGYTF
D gene: TRBD1; V gene: TRBV10-3; clone size: .; CDR3 length: 16; J gene: TRBJ2-2; CDR3 DNA: TGTGCCATCAGTGAGGCCGGGACAGTAGACACCGGGGAGCTGTTTTTT; CDR3 protein: CAISEAGTVDTGELFF
D gene: TRBD1; V gene: TRBV11-1; clone size: .; CDR3 length: 14; J gene: TRBJ2-7; CDR3 DNA: TGTGCCAGCAGCTTAGGACAGGGTGCCTACGAGCAGTACTTC; CDR3 protein: CASSLGQGAYEQYF
D gene: .; V gene: TRBV9; clone size: .; CDR3 length: 17; J gene: TRBJ1-1; CDR3 DNA: TGTGCCAGCAGCGTAGTCAACTACCCGGGCCCTGACACTGAAGCTTTCTTT; CDR3 protein: CASSVVNYPGPDTEAFF
D gene: .; V gene: TRBV6-1; clone size: .; CDR3 length: 15; J gene: TRBJ2-2; CDR3 DNA: TGTGCCAGCAGTGAATTCGAGACTTCCACCGGGGAGCTGTTTTTT; CDR3 protein: CASSEFETSTGELFF
D gene: .; V gene: TRBV4-1; clone size: .; CDR3 length: 14; J gene: TRBJ2-1; CDR3 DNA: TGCGCCAGCAGCCTCTCCGCGGGTCCGAATGAGCAGTTCTTC; CDR3 protein: CASSLSAGPNEQFF
D gene: .; V gene: TRBV5-1; clone size: .; CDR3 length: 14; J gene: TRBJ2-1; CDR3 DNA: TGCGCCAGCAGCTTCCGGGGGCCCTACAATGAGCAGTTCTTC; CDR3 protein: CASSFRGPYNEQFF
D gene: .; V gene: TRBV10-2; clone size: .; CDR3 length: 14; J gene: TRBJ1-5; CDR3 DNA: TGCGCCAGCTCCTCAGGGGCGATGTACCAGCCCCAGCATTTT; CDR3 protein: CASSSGAMYQPQHF
D gene: .; V gene: TRBV13; clone size: once; CDR3 length: 12; J gene: TRBJ1-1; CDR3 DNA: TGTGCCAGCAGCTTAGGGGGGTCCGAAGCTTTCTTT; CDR3 protein: CASSLGGSEAFF
D gene: .; V gene: TRBV14; clone size: .; CDR3 length: 17; J gene: TRBJ2-2; CDR3 DNA: TGTGCCAGCAGCCAGGGGGGAGACAGGTACTACACCGGGGAGCTGTTTTTT; CDR3 protein: CASSQGGDRYYTGELFF
D gene: .; V gene: TRBV5-5; clone size: once; CDR3 length: 14; J gene: TRBJ2-5; CDR3 DNA: TGTGCCAGCAGCCCCGGGACTCCGAAAGAGACCCAGTACTTC; CDR3 protein: CASSPGTPKETQYF
D gene: .; V gene: TRBV5-1; clone size: .; CDR3 length: 11; J gene: TRBJ1-1; CDR3 DNA: TGCGCCAGCAATGAGGGTGGAGCCGCTTTCTTT; CDR3 protein: CASNEGGAAFF
D gene: .; V gene: TRBV4-3; clone size: .; CDR3 length: 15; J gene: TRBJ2-7; CDR3 DNA: TGCGCCAGCAGCCAAGATAGGGACACTTCCTACGAGCAGTACTTC; CDR3 protein: CASSQDRDTSYEQYF
D gene: .; V gene: TRBV9; clone size: .; CDR3 length: 13; J gene: TRBJ2-7; CDR3 DNA: TGTGCCAGCAGCGTAGCACAGACCTACGAGCAGTACTTC; CDR3 protein: CASSVAQTYEQYF
D gene: TRBD2; V gene: TRBV5-5; clone size: many; CDR3 length: 11; J gene: TRBJ2-1; CDR3 DNA: TGTGCCAGCAGGTGGGACTACGAGCAGTTCTTC; CDR3 protein: CASRWDYEQFF
D gene: TRBD1; V gene: TRBV7-9; clone size: once; CDR3 length: 15; J gene: TRBJ1-6; CDR3 DNA: TGTGCCAGCAGGGAACAGGGGGGAAATAATTCACCCCTCCACTTT; CDR3 protein: CASREQGGNNSPLHF
D gene: .; V gene: TRBV9; clone size: .; CDR3 length: 15; J gene: TRBJ1-1; CDR3 DNA: TGTGCCAGCAGCCCACACTACAGGGAGGGCACTGAAGCTTTCTTT; CDR3 protein: CASSPHYREGTEAFF
D gene: TRBD2; V gene: TRBV11-3; clone size: .; CDR3 length: 15; J gene: TRBJ2-1; CDR3 DNA: TGTGCCAGCAGCTCGGGACTAGCGGGATACAATGAGCAGTTCTTC; CDR3 protein: CASSSGLAGYNEQFF
D gene: .; V gene: TRBV4-2; clone size: .; CDR3 length: 16; J gene: TRBJ2-5; CDR3 DNA: TGTGCCAGACGTCGACCACCCTTGATAGTCCAAGAGACCCAGTACTTC; CDR3 protein: CARRRPPLIVQETQYF
D gene: .; V gene: TRBV4-1; clone size: .; CDR3 length: 13; J gene: TRBJ1-1; CDR3 DNA: TGCGCCAGCAGCCAAGGAAGAAACACTGAAGCTTTCTTT; CDR3 protein: CASSQGRNTEAFF
D gene: .; V gene: TRBV4-1; clone size: .; CDR3 length: 17; J gene: TRBJ2-1; CDR3 DNA: TGCGCCAGCAGCCCCCGTGGAGGCGACTATCTCTACAATGAGCAGTTCTTC; CDR3 protein: CASSPRGGDYLYNEQFF
D gene: .; V gene: TRBV19; clone size: .; CDR3 length: 10; J gene: TRBJ2-3; CDR3 DNA: TGTGCCAGTAAGGGGGATACGCAGTATTTT; CDR3 protein: CASKGDTQYF
D gene: .; V gene: TRBV7-2; clone size: .; CDR3 length: 15; J gene: TRBJ2-7; CDR3 DNA: TGTGCCAGCAGCTTAGAACTCACCCTGGGGTACGAGCAGTACTTC; CDR3 protein: CASSLELTLGYEQYF
D gene: .; V gene: TRBV2; clone size: .; CDR3 length: 13; J gene: TRBJ2-7; CDR3 DNA: TGTGCCAGCAGCAAAACTGACTCCTACGAGCAGTACTTC; CDR3 protein: CASSKTDSYEQYF
D gene: TRBD1; V gene: TRBV5-1; clone size: once; CDR3 length: 14; J gene: TRBJ2-7; CDR3 DNA: TGCGCCAGCAGCATACCGGGACAGAGCTACGAGCAGTACTTC; CDR3 protein: CASSIPGQSYEQYF
D gene: .; V gene: TRBV2; clone size: .; CDR3 length: 16; J gene: TRBJ2-7; CDR3 DNA: TGTGCCAGCAGTACACGTCGCAGGGCAGTTTTCAACGAGCAGTACTTC; CDR3 protein: CASSTRRRAVFNEQYF
D gene: TRBD1; V gene: TRBV19; clone size: once; CDR3 length: 16; J gene: TRBJ1-1; CDR3 DNA: TGTGCCAGTAGTACCGACAGGGTGTACATGAACACTGAAGCTTTCTTT; CDR3 protein: CASSTDRVYMNTEAFF
D gene: .; V gene: TRBV27; clone size: .; CDR3 length: 14; J gene: TRBJ1-5; CDR3 DNA: TGTGCCAGCGCGGACGCCGGGTCCGATCAGCCCCAGCATTTT; CDR3 protein: CASADAGSDQPQHF
D gene: .; V gene: TRBV4-2; clone size: .; CDR3 length: 13; J gene: TRBJ2-7; CDR3 DNA: TGTGCCAGCAGCCAAGCGAGGACCTACGAGCAGTACTTC; CDR3 protein: CASSQARTYEQYF
D gene: .; V gene: TRBV6-5; clone size: .; CDR3 length: 11; J gene: TRBJ2-5; CDR3 DNA: TGTGCCAGCAGCATTGAAGAGACCCAGTACTTC; CDR3 protein: CASSIEETQYF
D gene: .; V gene: TRBV28; clone size: .; CDR3 length: 16; J gene: TRBJ2-3; CDR3 DNA: TGTGCCAGCAGTTTCCGAACCGGGAGAAGCACAGATACGCAGTATTTT; CDR3 protein: CASSFRTGRSTDTQYF
D gene: .; V gene: TRBV6-5; clone size: .; CDR3 length: 14; J gene: TRBJ2-7; CDR3 DNA: TGTGCCAGCGGAATTTCAGTGGGCAGCTACGAGCAGTACTTC; CDR3 protein: CASGISVGSYEQYF